A single sample is the source of the 32 T cell receptor beta chains below, sequenced in a study of blood T cell repertoires in COVID-19. Clones were read by immunoSEQ multiplex PCR, and TCRdb kept only the in-frame ones, dropping some. The sample contains over 100,000 clones, around nine tenths of which appear only once. Sample: peripheral blood. The source of these receptors is a man aged 35 to 55 with acute or convalescent COVID-19.

In nucleotides, the CDR3 is TGTGCCAGCAGCTTAGGTCATACTGAAGCTTTCTTT. Protein sequence: CASSLGHTEAFF. V and J are TRBV11-3 and TRBJ1-1; the D is unclear. Trimming cost V 1 base and J 5 bases, with 5 bases left between them. This CDR3 spans 12 amino acids. In germline, CDR1 is SGHNT, CDR2 YENEEA.

The chain recombines TRBV29-1 with TRBJ1-1; D unresolved. The V gene's germline CDR1 is SQVTM and CDR2 ANQGSEA. This CDR3 is built from 14 residues. Trimming left V 5 bases short and J 5 bases short, with 18 bases between. The CDR3 spells CSVSPRQAETEAFF. The CDR3 DNA sequence: TGCAGCGTTTCCCCTCGGCAGGCAGAGACTGAAGCTTTCTTT.

CDR3 nucleotides: TGTGCCAGCTCACCACCTATCGGGGGAGCGCTCGACAATGAGCAGTTCTTC. Its protein is CASSPPIGGALDNEQFF. The chain combines TRBV18 with TRBJ2-1; D may be TRBD2 (6 bases). V lost 0 bases and J lost 5, with 17 bases in between. This CDR3 region has 17 residues. CDR1 KGHSH and CDR2 LQKENI come from the germline V gene.

There are a few counts of this clone. CDR3 in amino acids: CASSPNQGQPQHF. Written as DNA, the CDR3 is TGTGCCAGCAGCCCCAACCAGGGTCAGCCCCAGCATTTT. V is TRBV2 and J is TRBJ1-5; possible D gene TRBD1, 5 bases. Trimming pared 6 bases from V and 6 bases from J, leaving 12 bases between. Germline CDR1 reads SNHLY; CDR2 reads FYNNEI. The CDR3 has 13 residues.

DNA of the CDR3: TGTGCCAGCAGTCACCTGGACAGGGGACTGGATGGCTACACCTTC. It codes for CASSHLDRGLDGYTF. This chain links TRBV4-2 with TRBJ1-2, with 9 bases aligning to TRBD1. Trimming cost V 6 bases and J 6 bases; bases outside gene matches: 11. The CDR3 length is 15 residues. Looked up from germline, CDR1 is LGHNA and CDR2 is YNFKEQ.

This clone was observed once. CDR3 region: CASSLGASGGTGELFF. CDR3 nucleotide sequence: TGTGCCAGCAGCTTAGGGGCTAGCGGGGGCACCGGGGAGCTGTTTTTT. This chain joins TRBV11-1 and TRBJ2-2; 10 bases agree with TRBD2. Looked up from germline, CDR1 is SGHAT and CDR2 is FQDESV (reference sequence). Trimming took 1 base from V and 4 from J; bases not matched to a gene: 3. The CDR3 extends over 16 amino acids. The whole variable domain, filled in from reference TRBV11-1 and TRBJ2-2, reads EAEVAQSPRYKITEKSQAVAFWCDPISGHATLYWYRQILGQGPELLVQFQDESVVDDSQLPKDRFSAERLKGVDSTLKIQPAELGDSAMYLCASSLGASGGTGELFFGEGSRLTVL.

This chain uses TRBV27 with TRBJ2-2; no firm D call. V lost 7 bases, J lost 10 bases, and 16 bases lay in between. This CDR3 has 13 amino acids. CDR1 is MNHEY and CDR2 is SMNVEV in the germline V gene (reference sequence). Written as DNA, the CDR3 is TGTGCCAGCACCTTAAAACGCGGCCTGGAGCTGTTTTTT. Translation: CASTLKRGLELFF.

This clone was detected only once. The chain is built from TRBV6-5 and TRBJ1-2; 12 bases map to TRBD1. CDR3 size: 15 residues. CDR1 MNHEY and CDR2 SVGAGI come from the germline V gene. V was pared by 3 bases and J by 7 bases, with 6 bases of the junction left unmatched. The CDR3 region is CASSYSGQGAPGYTF. The CDR3 nucleotides read TGTGCCAGCAGTTATTCGGGACAGGGGGCGCCTGGCTACACCTTC.

The chain couples TRBV28 to TRBJ1-5; 12 bases match TRBD1. Trimming removed 6 bases from V and 5 bases from J; junction bases left unmatched: 11. CDR1 and CDR2 from the germline V gene are MDHEN and SYDVKM. This CDR3 contains 17 residues. The CDR3 DNA follows: TGTGCCAGCAGCCCCGCCGGGACAGGGGGCGCCGATCAGCCCCAGCATTTT. This sequence encodes CASSPAGTGGADQPQHF.

The V gene is TRBV12-3 or TRBV12-4, the J gene TRBJ1-1, with D maybe TRBD1 (5 bases). V lost 1 base, J lost 5 bases, and 8 bases lay in between. There are 13 residues in the CDR3. CDR3 protein: CASSLVGGTEAFF. The DNA of the CDR3 is TGTGCCAGCAGTTTAGTGGGGGGGACTGAAGCTTTCTTT.

This sequence joins TRBV6-5 and TRBJ1-2, with D uncertain. The germline V gene has CDR1 MNHEY and CDR2 SVGAGI. CDR3 size: 14 residues. Trimming removed 6 bases from V and 8 bases from J, with 19 bases in between. The CDR3 nucleotides read TGTGCCAGCAGCCCCGGCAGGTTCCCTTTGGGCTACACCTTC. Its protein is CASSPGRFPLGYTF.

V gene TRBV30 combines with J gene TRBJ1-2; D remains ambiguous. Trimming took off 5 bases at V and 0 bases at J, with 10 bases between the two ends. From germline, CDR1 is GTSNPN and CDR2 SVGIG (reference sequence). The CDR3 has 13 amino acids. CDR3 bases: TGTGCCTGGCGATCTACAGCTAACTATGGCTACACCTTC. It yields the protein CAWRSTANYGYTF.

This sequence joins TRBV7-2 and TRBJ1-2; 11 nucleotides line up with TRBD1. J was trimmed by 8 bases and V by 2 bases; bases with no gene match: 13. This CDR3 contains 17 residues. From germline, CDR1 is SGHTA and CDR2 FQGNSA. CDR3 nucleotide sequence: TGTGCCAGCAGCTTATTGGGACAGGGGGGTTCCAAGTTGGGCTACACCTTC. Translated: CASSLLGQGGSKLGYTF.

CDR3 DNA sequence: TGTGCCAGCAGCTCTTCAGGAACCCCTAATCAGCCCCAGCATTTT. Its translation: CASSSSGTPNQPQHF. The chain carries TRBV7-2 and TRBJ1-5; D remains unclear. The CDR3 runs to 15 residues. CDR1 is SGHTA and CDR2 is FQGNSA in the germline V gene. The V and J ends lost 4 bases and 4 bases respectively, with 14 bases between them. Looking up the rest from reference TRBV7-2 and TRBJ1-5 gives the full variable domain: GAGVSQSPSNKVTEKGKDVELRCDPISGHTALYWYRQSLGQGLEFLIYFQGNSAPDKSGLPSDRFSAERTGGSVSTLTIQRTQQEDSAVYLCASSSSGTPNQPQHFGDGTRLSIL.

CDR3 protein: CASSPSGSTGNTIYF. The CDR3 coding sequence is TGTGCCAGCTCACCGTCAGGATCCACTGGAAACACCATATATTTT. The chain carries TRBV18 and TRBJ1-3; D not certain. Germline V gene data show CDR1 as KGHSH and CDR2 as LQKENI. V was shortened by 3 bases and J by 2 bases, with 11 bases between the two germline ends. This CDR3 comprises 15 residues.

On this clone itself: Other DNA sequences in this specimen translate into the identical CDR3. The rearrangement links TRBV4-3 to TRBJ1-2; TRBD1 matches 8 bases. The V gene's germline CDR1 is LGHNA and CDR2 YSLEER. Trimming removed 1 base from V and 3 bases from J; junction bases left unmatched: 4. The CDR3 has 15 amino acids. DNA of the CDR3: TGCGCCAGCAGCCAAGGTACAGGGGGGGACTATGGCTACACCTTC. Translation: CASSQGTGGDYGYTF.

In its sample, this clone was seen once. The CDR3 DNA reads TGTGCCAGCAGTCGACGGACAGCTGGTGAAGCTTTCTTT. Amino acid sequence: CASSRRTAGEAFF. This rearrangement joins TRBV6-5 to TRBJ1-1; tentatively, D is TRBD1 (6 bases). Germline CDR1 and CDR2: MNHEY and SVGAGI. V lost 5 bases, J lost 7 bases, and 14 bases lay in between. The CDR3 is 13 residues long.

The chain carries TRBV3-1 (or the pseudogene TRBV3-2) and TRBJ1-3; D gene uncertain. The V end was cut by 5 bases, the J end by 2 bases, with 4 bases between. Germline CDR1 is LGHDT and CDR2 is YNNKEL (reference sequence). The CDR3 is 12 residues long. CDR3 DNA: TGTGCCAGCAGCTCAACTGGAAACACCATATATTTT. Translation gives CASSSTGNTIYF.

This rearrangement joins TRBV4-3 to TRBJ2-3; the match to TRBD2 covers 9 bases. This CDR3 is 16 amino acids long. Germline lookup yields CDR1 LGHNA and CDR2 YSLEER. V lost 0 bases to trimming and J lost 7 bases; unmatched junction nucleotides: 8. The CDR3 protein is CASSQDLGASGNTQYF. The DNA of the CDR3 is TGCGCCAGCAGCCAAGATCTGGGGGCTAGCGGGAATACGCAGTATTTT.

J is TRBJ2-7 and V is TRBV18; TRBD2 matches 12 bases. The V gene's germline CDR1 is KGHSH and CDR2 LQKENI. The CDR3 is made up of 15 amino acids. Trimming took 4 bases from V and 7 from J; bases not matched to a gene: 8. CDR3 sequence: CASSQETSGRGEQYF. DNA for the CDR3: TGTGCCAGCTCACAGGAGACTAGCGGGAGAGGGGAGCAGTACTTC. Together with reference TRBV18 and TRBJ2-7, the CDR3 gives the full variable domain: NAGVMQNPRHLVRRRGQEARLRCSPMKGHSHVYWYRQLPEEGLKFMVYLQKENIIDESGMPKERFSAEFPKEGPSILRIQQVVRGDSAAYFCASSQETSGRGEQYFGPGTRLTVT.

This chain uses TRBV11-2 with TRBJ2-7; the match to TRBD1 covers 8 bases. The CDR3 is made up of 13 amino acids. Trimming cost V 10 bases and J 0 bases; bases outside gene matches: 5. Per the germline V gene, CDR1 is SGHAT and CDR2 is FQNNGV. The CDR3, as DNA: TGTGCCACCGGGACAGGTAGCTCCTACGAGCAGTACTTC. Protein sequence: CATGTGSSYEQYF.

The chain employs TRBV5-4 and TRBJ1-4; no reliable D call. CDR3 length: 14 residues. V lost 4 bases, J lost 4 bases, and 11 bases lay in between. Germline V lookup: CDR1 SGHNT, CDR2 YYREEE (reference sequence). CDR3 residues: CASSLEAGNEKLFF. The CDR3, as DNA: TGTGCCAGCAGCCTTGAGGCGGGTAATGAAAAACTGTTTTTT.

The V and J genes are TRBV27 and TRBJ1-1, with 8 bases matching TRBD1. The germline V gene encodes CDR1 MNHEY and CDR2 SMNVEV (reference sequence). The CDR3 sequence is 12 residues long. J was trimmed by 11 bases and V by 5 bases; bases with no gene match: 7. CDR3 sequence (DNA): TGTGCCAGCAGTGCCAGGACAGGGAGGGCTTTCTTT. Its protein is CASSARTGRAFF.

This clone was counted between two and nine times. The chain joins TRBV6-5 to TRBJ1-1, with TRBD1 as a possible D gene (6 bases). V was shortened by 5 bases and J by 0 bases, with 10 bases between the two germline ends. The CDR3 sequence is 14 residues long. CDR1 and CDR2 from the germline V gene are MNHEY and SVGAGI. In DNA, the CDR3 is TGTGCCAGCAGTCGGACAGCTATGAACACTGAAGCTTTCTTT. Protein: CASSRTAMNTEAFF.

In regard to this clone: At one boundary the junction diverges from the germline segment, which might be a read error. The J gene is TRBJ1-2, the V gene TRBV4-3, with TRBD1 as a possible D gene (6 bases). The CDR3 has 17 residues. The germline V gene encodes CDR1 LGHNA and CDR2 YSLEER. The CDR3 sequence: CASSKETSGAGNYGYTF. CDR3 DNA: TGCGCCAGCAGCAAAGAGACATCAGGGGCAGGTAACTATGGCTACACCTTC.

This chain connects TRBV3-1 (or the pseudogene TRBV3-2) to TRBJ1-1; 7 bases agree with TRBD1. The CDR3 has 13 residues. The germline V gene encodes CDR1 LGHDT and CDR2 YNNKEL (reference sequence). V was pared by 3 bases and J by 5 bases, with 3 bases of the junction left unmatched. Here the CDR3 reads CASSHLDRTEAFF. CDR3 sequence (DNA): TGTGCCAGCAGCCACCTGGACAGGACTGAAGCTTTCTTT.

The chain employs TRBV20-1 and TRBJ2-1; D is possibly TRBD1 (5 bases). The V and J ends lost 3 bases and 6 bases respectively, with 9 bases between them. CDR3 length: 12 amino acids. The germline V gene encodes CDR1 DFQATT and CDR2 SNEGSKA (reference sequence). In nucleotides, the CDR3 is TGCAGTGCTAGTAACAGGATCAATGAGCAGTTCTTC. Translating it yields CSASNRINEQFF.

The rearrangement uses TRBV2 and TRBJ1-1; 9 nucleotides line up with TRBD1. The CDR3 loop spans 10 amino acids. The V segment lost 8 bases and the J segment 8 bases; nucleotides outside the gene matches: 0. The V gene's germline CDR1 is SNHLY and CDR2 FYNNEI. In nucleotides, the CDR3 is TGTGCCAGCGGGACAGGGGAAGCTTTCTTT. This gives the protein CASGTGEAFF.

The V and J genes are TRBV19 and TRBJ1-1; 8 nucleotides align to TRBD1. The germline CDR1 and CDR2 sequences are LNHDA and SQIVND (reference sequence). V was pared by 6 bases and J by 3 bases, with 3 bases of the junction left unmatched. The CDR3 runs to 13 residues. CDR3 DNA sequence: TGTGCCAGTAGACTGGACAGGGACACTGAAGCTTTCTTT. It codes for CASRLDRDTEAFF. Combining the CDR3 with reference TRBV19 and TRBJ1-1 gives the whole variable domain DGGITQSPKYLFRKEGQNVTLSCEQNLNHDAMYWYRQDPGQGLRLIYYSQIVNDFQKGDIAEGYSVSREKKESFPLTVTSAQKNPTAFYLCASRLDRDTEAFFGQGTRLTVV.

This clone was detected once. The V call is TRBV6-2 or TRBV6-3, the J call TRBJ2-5; 8 bases fit TRBD1. CDR1 and CDR2 (germline): MNHEY, SVGEGT. The V gene end was trimmed by 5 bases and the J gene end by 1 base; junction bases not matched to a gene: 9. This CDR3 comprises 16 residues. This CDR3 reads CASSQPGQAIQETQYF. The CDR3 DNA reads as TGTGCCAGCAGTCAGCCGGGACAGGCGATCCAAGAGACCCAGTACTTC.

CDR3 region: CASSLVGLGLNTEAFF. CDR3 DNA sequence: TGTGCCAGCAGCTTAGTGGGACTGGGGTTGAACACTGAAGCTTTCTTT. V is TRBV7-2 and J is TRBJ1-1, with D perhaps matching TRBD1 (5 bases). Germline CDR1 SGHTA, CDR2 FQGNSA. This CDR3 comprises 16 residues. With 1 base removed from V and 0 bases from J, the gap between germline ends came to 12 bases.

The chain links TRBV5-1 to TRBJ2-7, with 9 bases that match TRBD1. The CDR3 is made up of 16 amino acids. The germline gives CDR1 SGHRS, CDR2 YFSETQ. Trimming took 4 bases from V and 2 from J; bases not matched to a gene: 10. The CDR3 loop is CASSPDPGQGAYEQYF. CDR3 DNA sequence: TGCGCCAGCAGCCCCGACCCGGGACAGGGTGCCTACGAGCAGTACTTC.